This T cell receptor beta chain derives from a study of CD8 T cells in Susac syndrome. Roughly 0.5 to 1 ug RNA was reverse transcribed with random hexamers. TCRdb analysed the immunoSEQ multiplex PCR reads with MiXCR anew, one entry per CDR3 protein. The sample lists approximately 46,000 distinct CDR3 sequences; roughly 92% were seen once. In regard to this clonotype: Likely a read error: the CDR3 ends without its conserved phenylalanine or tryptophan.

Trimming removed 4 bases at V and 6 bases at J, with 9 bases between. Per the germline V gene, CDR1 is SGHRS and CDR2 is YFSETQ. The CDR3 loop spans 12 amino acids. The sequenced sample consisted of CD8+ T cells from PBMCs. This TCR was sampled from a human donor in good health. The rearrangement joins TRBV5-1 to TRBJ2-3; D remains ambiguous. The CDR3 sequence is CASSEERDTQYL. As DNA, the CDR3 is TGCGCCAGCAGCGAAGAGAGGGATACGCAGTATTTG.